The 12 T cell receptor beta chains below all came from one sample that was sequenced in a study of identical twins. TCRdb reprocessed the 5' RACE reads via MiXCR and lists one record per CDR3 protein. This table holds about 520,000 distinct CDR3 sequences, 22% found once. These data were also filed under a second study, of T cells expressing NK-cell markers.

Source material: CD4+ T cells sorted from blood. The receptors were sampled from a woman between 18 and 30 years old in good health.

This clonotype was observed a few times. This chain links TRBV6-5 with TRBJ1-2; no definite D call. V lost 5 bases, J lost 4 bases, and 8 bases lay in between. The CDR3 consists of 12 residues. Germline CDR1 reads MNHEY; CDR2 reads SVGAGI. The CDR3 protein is CASSGRGYGYTF. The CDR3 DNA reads TGTGCCAGCAGTGGGCGCGGCTATGGCTACACCTTC.

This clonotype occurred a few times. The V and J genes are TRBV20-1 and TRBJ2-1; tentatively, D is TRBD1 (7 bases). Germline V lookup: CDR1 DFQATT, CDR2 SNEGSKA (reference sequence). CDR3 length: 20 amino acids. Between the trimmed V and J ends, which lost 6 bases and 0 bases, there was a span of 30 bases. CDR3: CSAFYQGGGTPPGSYNEQFF. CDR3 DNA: TGCAGTGCCTTCTATCAGGGGGGCGGCACCCCGCCGGGCTCCTACAATGAGCAGTTCTTC.

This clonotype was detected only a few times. CDR3 sequence: CASSPTRRGGRINEQFF. The CDR3 nucleotides read TGTGCCAGCAGCCCTACGAGGCGGGGGGGAAGGATAAATGAGCAGTTCTTC. This chain connects TRBV7-9 to TRBJ2-1; 9 nucleotides agree with TRBD2. CDR1 and CDR2 from the germline V gene are SEHNR and FQNEAQ (reference sequence). This CDR3 spans 17 amino acids. J gave up 7 bases and V 5 bases, and 15 bases lay outside the gene matches.

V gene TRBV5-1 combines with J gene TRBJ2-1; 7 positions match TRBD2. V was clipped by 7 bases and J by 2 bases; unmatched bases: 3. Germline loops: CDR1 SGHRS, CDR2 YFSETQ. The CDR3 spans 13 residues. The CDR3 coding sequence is TGCGCCAGCGGGAGGGCGCCCTACAATGAGCAGTTCTTC. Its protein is CASGRAPYNEQFF.

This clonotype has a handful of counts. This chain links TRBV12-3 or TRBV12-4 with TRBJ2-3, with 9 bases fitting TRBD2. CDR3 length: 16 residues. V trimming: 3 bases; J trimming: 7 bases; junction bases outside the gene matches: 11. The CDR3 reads CASSFLWSAGGHTQYF. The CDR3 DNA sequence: TGTGCCAGCAGTTTTTTGTGGTCAGCGGGAGGCCATACGCAGTATTTT.

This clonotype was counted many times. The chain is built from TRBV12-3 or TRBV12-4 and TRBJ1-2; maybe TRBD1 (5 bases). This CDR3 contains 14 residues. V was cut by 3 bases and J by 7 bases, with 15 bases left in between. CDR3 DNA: TGTGCCAGCAGTTTCCAGGGTTTGGGAGGTGGCTACACCTTC. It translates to CASSFQGLGGGYTF.

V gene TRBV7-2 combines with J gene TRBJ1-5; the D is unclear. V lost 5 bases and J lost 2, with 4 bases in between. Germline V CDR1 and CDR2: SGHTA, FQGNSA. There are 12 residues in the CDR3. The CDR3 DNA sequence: TGTGCCAGCAGCGCGCGCAATCAGCCCCAGCATTTT. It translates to CASSARNQPQHF.

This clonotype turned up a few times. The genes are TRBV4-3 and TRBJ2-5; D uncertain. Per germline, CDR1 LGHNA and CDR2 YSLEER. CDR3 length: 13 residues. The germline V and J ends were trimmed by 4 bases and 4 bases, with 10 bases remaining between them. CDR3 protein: CASSPYVGETQYF. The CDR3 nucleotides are TGCGCCAGCAGCCCCTATGTGGGAGAGACCCAGTACTTC.

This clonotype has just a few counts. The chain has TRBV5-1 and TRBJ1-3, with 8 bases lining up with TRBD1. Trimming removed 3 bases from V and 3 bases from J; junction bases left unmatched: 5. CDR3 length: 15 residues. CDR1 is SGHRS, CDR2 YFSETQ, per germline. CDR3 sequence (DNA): TGCGCCAGCAGCTCCGGGACAGGATTTGGAAACACCATATATTTT. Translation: CASSSGTGFGNTIYF.

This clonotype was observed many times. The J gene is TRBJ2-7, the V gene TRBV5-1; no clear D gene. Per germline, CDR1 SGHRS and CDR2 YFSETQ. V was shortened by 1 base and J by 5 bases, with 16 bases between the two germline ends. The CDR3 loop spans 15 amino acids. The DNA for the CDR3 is TGCGCCAGCAGCTTGCTCGGGTCAGGCGGCCACGAGCAGTACTTC. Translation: CASSLLGSGGHEQYF.

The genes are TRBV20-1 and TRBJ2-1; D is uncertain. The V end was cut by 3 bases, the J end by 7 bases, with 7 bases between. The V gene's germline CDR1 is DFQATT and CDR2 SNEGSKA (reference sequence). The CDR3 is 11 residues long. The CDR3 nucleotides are TGCAGTGCTAGTGATCGTAATGAGCAGTTCTTC. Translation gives CSASDRNEQFF.

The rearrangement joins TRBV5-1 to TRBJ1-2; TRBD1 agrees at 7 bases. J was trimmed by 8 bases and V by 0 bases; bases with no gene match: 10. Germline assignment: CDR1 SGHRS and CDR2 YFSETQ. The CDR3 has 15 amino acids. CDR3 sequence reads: CASSLVVGGVEGYTF. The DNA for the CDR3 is TGCGCCAGCAGCTTGGTAGTAGGGGGCGTCGAGGGCTACACCTTC.